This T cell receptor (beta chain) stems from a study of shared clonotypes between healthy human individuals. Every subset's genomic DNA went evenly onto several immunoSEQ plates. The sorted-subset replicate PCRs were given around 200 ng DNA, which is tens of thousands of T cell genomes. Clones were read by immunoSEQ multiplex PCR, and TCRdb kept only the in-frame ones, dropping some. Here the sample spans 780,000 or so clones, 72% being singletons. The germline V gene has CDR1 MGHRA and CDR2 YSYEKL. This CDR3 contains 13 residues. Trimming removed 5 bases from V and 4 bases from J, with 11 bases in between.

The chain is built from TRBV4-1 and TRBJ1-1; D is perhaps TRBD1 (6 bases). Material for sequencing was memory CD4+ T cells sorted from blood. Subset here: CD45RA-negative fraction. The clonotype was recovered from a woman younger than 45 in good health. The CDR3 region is CASSKEGGTEAFF. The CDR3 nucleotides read TGCGCCAGCAGCAAGGAGGGGGGCACTGAAGCTTTCTTT.